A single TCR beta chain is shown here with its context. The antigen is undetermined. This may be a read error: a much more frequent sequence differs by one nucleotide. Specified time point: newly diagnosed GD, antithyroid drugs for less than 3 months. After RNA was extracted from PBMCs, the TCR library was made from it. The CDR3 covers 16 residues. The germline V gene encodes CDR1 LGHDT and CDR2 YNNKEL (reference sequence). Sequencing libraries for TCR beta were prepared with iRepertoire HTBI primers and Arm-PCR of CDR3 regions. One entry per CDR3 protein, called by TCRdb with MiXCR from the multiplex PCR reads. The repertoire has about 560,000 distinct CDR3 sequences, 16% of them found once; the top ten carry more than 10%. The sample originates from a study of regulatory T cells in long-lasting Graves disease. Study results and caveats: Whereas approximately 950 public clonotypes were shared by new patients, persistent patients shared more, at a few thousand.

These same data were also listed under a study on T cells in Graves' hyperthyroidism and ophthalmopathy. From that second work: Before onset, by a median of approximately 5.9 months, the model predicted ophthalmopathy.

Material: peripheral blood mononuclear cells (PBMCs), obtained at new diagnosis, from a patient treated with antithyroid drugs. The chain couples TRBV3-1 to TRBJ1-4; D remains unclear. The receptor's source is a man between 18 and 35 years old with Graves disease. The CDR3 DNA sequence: TGTGCCAGCAGCCAAATAATAACGGCAACTAATGGAAAACTGTTTTTT. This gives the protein CASSQIITATNGKLFF.